A single sample is the source of the 21 T cell receptor beta chains below, sequenced in a study of blood T cell repertoires in COVID-19. The data were produced by immunoSEQ multiplex PCR, yet TCRdb's version contains in-frame clones alone and is incomplete. This sample has about 210,000 clones, with over 75% found just once. Sequencing was performed on peripheral blood. The receptors shown here come from a woman aged 40-49 years with acute or convalescent COVID-19.

The chain links TRBV19 to TRBJ1-6, with 8 bases aligning to TRBD1. The germline V gene has CDR1 LNHDA and CDR2 SQIVND (reference sequence). This CDR3 is built from 19 residues. V trimming: 8 bases; J trimming: 0 bases; junction bases outside the gene matches: 15. Here the CDR3 reads CASRPARGRQSSYNSPLHF. CDR3 coding DNA: TGTGCCAGTCGTCCTGCCAGGGGGCGTCAGAGCTCCTATAATTCACCCCTCCACTTT.

The rearrangement joins TRBV3-1 (or the pseudogene TRBV3-2) to TRBJ2-5, with D tentatively TRBD2 (5 bases). The CDR3 extends over 11 amino acids. V was pared by 4 bases and J by 5 bases, with 5 bases between. Germline assignment: CDR1 LGHDT and CDR2 YNNKEL (reference sequence). The CDR3 DNA is TGTGCCAGCAGCCGCGGGGAGACCCAGTACTTC. This codes for CASSRGETQYF.

The genes are TRBV6-6 and TRBJ1-1; D not resolved. V lost 4 bases and J 1 base, leaving 10 bases between the germline ends. Germline CDR1 and CDR2: MNHNY and SVGAGI (reference sequence). The CDR3 is 14 residues long. CDR3 protein: CASSSPPENTEAFF. The CDR3 coding sequence is TGTGCCAGCAGTTCCCCCCCAGAGAACACTGAAGCTTTCTTT.

The J gene is TRBJ1-5, the V gene TRBV6-5; D is undetermined. Germline CDR1 MNHEY, CDR2 SVGAGI. V lost 6 bases and J lost 7, with 13 bases in between. This CDR3 comprises 13 residues. The CDR3 DNA reads TGTGCCAGCAGCGCTCTCCCGGAGCAGCCCCAGCATTTT. Translated, it gives CASSALPEQPQHF.

V gene TRBV7-8 combines with J gene TRBJ1-4; D not certain. CDR3 length: 12 residues. V lost 5 bases and J lost 7, with 8 bases in between. Germline V gene lookup returns CDR1 SGHVS and CDR2 FQNEAQ. CDR3 region: CASSPPGEKLFF. CDR3 in DNA: TGTGCCAGCAGCCCCCCGGGTGAAAAACTGTTTTTT.

The J gene is TRBJ2-5, the V gene TRBV5-1, with TRBD1 matching 9 bases. Germline V CDR1 and CDR2: SGHRS, YFSETQ. This CDR3 comprises 16 residues. J gave up 5 bases and V 3 bases, and 11 bases lay outside the gene matches. CDR3: CASSSPRDRDRETQYF. The CDR3 DNA sequence: TGCGCCAGCAGCTCCCCTAGGGACAGGGATCGTGAGACCCAGTACTTC.

The CDR3 nucleotides are TGTGCCAGCCGCCGGAAAACAGGGGTCACTGAAGCTTTCTTT. Its protein product is CASRRKTGVTEAFF. V is TRBV19 and J is TRBJ1-1, with 7 bases that match TRBD1. The J segment lost 4 bases and the V segment lost 9 bases, leaving 11 bases of the junction unmatched. Germline V gives CDR1 LNHDA, CDR2 SQIVND (reference sequence). The CDR3 sequence is 14 residues long.

In this sample, this clone turned up a few times. V gene TRBV11-2 combines with J gene TRBJ2-2; D is undetermined. The germline V and J ends were trimmed by 1 base and 6 bases, with 15 bases remaining between them. The CDR3 is 16 residues long. Germline V gene lookup returns CDR1 SGHAT and CDR2 FQNNGV. DNA for the CDR3: TGTGCCAGCAGCTTAGGTCCGGCTAGTTGGGCCGGGGAGCTGTTTTTT. It yields the protein CASSLGPASWAGELFF.

This clone has a single count. This chain connects TRBV5-4 to TRBJ2-5; D might be TRBD1 (6 bases). V was shortened by 2 bases and J by 5 bases, with 10 bases between the two germline ends. This CDR3 region has 13 residues. Per germline, CDR1 SGHNT and CDR2 YYREEE (reference sequence). CDR3: CASSFGTPETQYF. In nucleotides, the CDR3 is TGTGCCAGCAGCTTCGGGACACCCGAGACCCAGTACTTC.

The chain links TRBV29-1 to TRBJ1-1; D is perhaps TRBD1 (6 bases). The CDR3 consists of 11 residues. Germline V gene lookup returns CDR1 SQVTM and CDR2 ANQGSEA. Trimming pared 4 bases from V and 6 bases from J, leaving 9 bases between. CDR3 sequence: CSVGQVPEAFF. DNA for the CDR3: TGCAGCGTTGGACAGGTCCCTGAAGCTTTCTTT.

The chain is built from TRBV5-1 and TRBJ2-3, with TRBD1 matching 7 bases. V trimming: 0 bases; J trimming: 0 bases; junction bases outside the gene matches: 10. CDR1 is SGHRS, CDR2 YFSETQ, per germline. The CDR3 contains 18 residues. CDR3 sequence: CASSLVRTGAPSTDTQYF. The CDR3 bases are TGCGCCAGCAGCTTGGTGCGGACAGGCGCCCCTAGCACAGATACGCAGTATTTT.

This clone was recorded a few times. This chain joins TRBV2 and TRBJ1-5; TRBD1 agrees at 9 bases. Germline trimming cut 4 bases from V and 5 bases from J; bases unmatched to any gene: 9. Germline CDR1 is SNHLY and CDR2 is FYNNEI. CDR3 length: 16 residues. The CDR3 region has the DNA TGTGCCAGCAGTGGGGGGGGACAGGGTCTTCATCAGCCCCAGCATTTT. Protein sequence: CASSGGGQGLHQPQHF. Filled out from reference TRBV2 and TRBJ1-5, the complete variable domain reads EPEVTQTPSHQVTQMGQEVILRCVPISNHLYFYWYRQILGQKVEFLVSFYNNEISEKSEIFDDQFSVERPDGSNFTLKIRSTKLEDSAMYFCASSGGGQGLHQPQHFGDGTRLSIL.

This chain joins TRBV10-3 and TRBJ1-2, with D tentatively TRBD1 (5 bases). Deletions cut 2 bases from V and 0 bases from J, with 16 bases between. Germline values: CDR1 ENHRY, CDR2 SYGVKD. The CDR3 extends over 17 amino acids. The CDR3 DNA is TGTGCCATCAGTGAGCCGACCGGGGGGGTTGCTAACTATGGCTACACCTTC. This sequence encodes CAISEPTGGVANYGYTF.

In nucleotides, the CDR3 is TGTGCCAGCAGCTTCGACCAGGGGGCCTACGAGCAGTACGTC. Its translation is CASSFDQGAYEQYV. The V call is TRBV11-2, the J call TRBJ2-7, with 7 bases that match TRBD1. V lost 3 bases to trimming and J lost 2 bases; unmatched junction nucleotides: 4. Germline assignment: CDR1 SGHAT and CDR2 FQNNGV. The CDR3 extends over 14 amino acids.

The J gene is TRBJ2-5, the V gene TRBV7-5; TRBD2, as called in the table, went unchecked against the DNA. TRBV7-5 has pseudogene status. The CDR3 length is 12 residues. The CDR3 protein is CARAAAGETQYF. The CDR3 nucleotides are TGTGCCAGAGCGGCTGCTGGGGAGACCCAGTACTTC.

The chain recombines TRBV11-2 with TRBJ1-1; D gene ambiguous. There are 13 residues in the CDR3. The germline V and J ends were trimmed by 3 bases and 6 bases, with 11 bases remaining between them. CDR1 is SGHAT, CDR2 FQNNGV, per germline. CDR3 coding DNA: TGTGCCAGCAGCTTGGGTCCCCGGGCTGAAGCTTTCTTT. As protein: CASSLGPRAEAFF. Variable domain in full (rest from reference TRBV11-2 and TRBJ1-1): EAGVAQSPRYKIIEKRQSVAFWCNPISGHATLYWYQQILGQGPKLLIQFQNNGVVDDSQLPKDRFSAERLKGVDSTLKIQPAKLEDSAVYLCASSLGPRAEAFFGQGTRLTVV.

The V gene is TRBV5-1, the J gene TRBJ2-5, with a possible D match to TRBD2 (7 bases). Trimming removed 0 bases from V and 5 bases from J, with 14 bases in between. There are 15 residues in the CDR3. Looked up from germline, CDR1 is SGHRS and CDR2 is YFSETQ. The CDR3 loop reads CASSLAGRGRETQYF. The CDR3 region has the DNA TGCGCCAGCAGCTTGGCCGGGCGGGGGCGCGAGACCCAGTACTTC.

As to this clone: Different DNA sequences within this sample yield the same CDR3. The V and J genes are TRBV29-1 and TRBJ1-1; D remains ambiguous. Germline CDR1 SQVTM, CDR2 ANQGSEA. The CDR3 is 11 residues long. The germline V and J ends were trimmed by 6 bases and 1 base, with 6 bases remaining between them. DNA of the CDR3: TGCAGCGTCCGGGGGAACACTGAAGCTTTCTTT. Residues: CSVRGNTEAFF.

The J gene is TRBJ2-2, the V gene TRBV7-8; D might be TRBD1 (6 bases). The CDR3 length is 16 residues. Germline values: CDR1 SGHVS, CDR2 FQNEAQ. Between the trimmed V and J ends, which lost 1 base and 4 bases, there was a span of 13 bases. CDR3 sequence: CASSLGRARGTGELFF. The DNA of the CDR3 is TGTGCCAGCAGCTTAGGGCGTGCCAGGGGCACCGGGGAGCTGTTTTTT.

This clone was counted a few times. The chain carries TRBV6-5 and TRBJ2-2; 7 bases match TRBD2. Trimming at V came to 2 bases and at J to 3 bases, leaving 6 bases not matched to a gene. In germline, CDR1 is MNHEY, CDR2 SVGAGI. The CDR3 sequence is 16 residues long. In DNA, the CDR3 is TGTGCCAGCAGTTACGATCTAGCGGCTGACACCGGGGAGCTGTTTTTT. As protein: CASSYDLAADTGELFF.

The chain joins TRBV27 to TRBJ1-4, with no clear D. The germline V gene has CDR1 MNHEY and CDR2 SMNVEV (reference sequence). Between the trimmed V and J ends, which lost 0 bases and 8 bases, there was a span of 7 bases. This CDR3 comprises 13 residues. The CDR3 is CASSLSRWEKLFF. The DNA for the CDR3 is TGTGCCAGCAGTTTATCTCGGTGGGAAAAACTGTTTTTT. The full variable domain, rest sourced from reference TRBV27 and TRBJ1-4, is EAQVTQNPRYLITVTGKKLTVTCSQNMNHEYMSWYRQDPGLGLRQIYYSMNVEVTDKGDVPEGYKVSRKEKRNFPLILESPSPNQTSLYFCASSLSRWEKLFFGSGTQLSVL.